The 16 T cell receptor beta chains below all came from one sample that was sequenced in a study of cytomegalovirus exposure and HLA in healthy donors. With 60 Vbeta and 13 Jbeta primers, the PCR was carried out. The method was immunoSEQ multiplex PCR; TCRdb's version includes in-frame clones alone and lacks a portion of them. The repertoire consists of approximately 170,000 clones, with roughly three quarters occurring once and the leading ten covering less than 9%. Source material: PBMCs. Every receptor here comes from a male donor in good health and CMV-seropositive.

J is TRBJ2-5 and V is TRBV27; 7 bases agree with TRBD1. The V gene end was trimmed by 7 bases and the J gene end by 5 bases; junction bases not matched to a gene: 10. The CDR3 is made up of 14 amino acids. Germline-derived CDR1 and CDR2 are MNHEY and SMNVEV (reference sequence). The CDR3 DNA follows: TGTGCCAGCACCCCGACAGGGTTTGGGGAGACCCAGTACTTC. Protein: CASTPTGFGETQYF.

The table lists this clone with a few counts. V is TRBV19 and J is TRBJ1-6, with D possibly being TRBD1 (6 bases). Germline V gives CDR1 LNHDA, CDR2 SQIVND (reference sequence). The V end was cut by 3 bases, the J end by 0 bases, with 9 bases between. This CDR3 spans 16 amino acids. The CDR3 DNA reads as TGTGCCAGTAGTATTGGGGGCTACTCCTATAATTCACCCCTCCACTTT. It encodes CASSIGGYSYNSPLHF. Drawing the rest from reference TRBV19 and TRBJ1-6, the complete variable domain is DGGITQSPKYLFRKEGQNVTLSCEQNLNHDAMYWYRQDPGQGLRLIYYSQIVNDFQKGDIAEGYSVSREKKESFPLTVTSAQKNPTAFYLCASSIGGYSYNSPLHFGNGTRLTVT.

The V gene is TRBV19, the J gene TRBJ1-1; maybe TRBD1 (5 bases). This CDR3 contains 14 residues. The V end lost 7 bases, the J end lost 6 bases, and 18 bases lay between the germline ends. CDR1 LNHDA and CDR2 SQIVND come from the germline V gene (reference sequence). The CDR3 sequence is CASNSGREEPEAFF. The CDR3 region has the DNA TGTGCCAGTAACTCTGGCAGGGAAGAGCCTGAAGCTTTCTTT.

The rearrangement links TRBV18 to TRBJ1-4; D possibly corresponds to TRBD1 (5 bases). The CDR3 covers 14 residues. From germline, CDR1 is KGHSH and CDR2 LQKENI. V was shortened by 1 base and J by 2 bases, with 5 bases between the two germline ends. The chain's CDR3 is CASSPRGTNEKLFF. In DNA form, the CDR3 reads TGTGCCAGCTCACCACGGGGCACTAATGAAAAACTGTTTTTT.

J is TRBJ2-1 and V is TRBV29-1, with D perhaps matching TRBD1 (6 bases). This CDR3 region has 14 residues. V shed 7 bases and J shed 8 bases, with 21 bases lying between them. The V gene's germline CDR1 is SQVTM and CDR2 ANQGSEA. The CDR3 region is CSAVSGDMWDEQFF. The DNA for the CDR3 is TGCAGCGCCGTCTCAGGGGATATGTGGGATGAGCAGTTCTTC.

The chain uses TRBV30 and TRBJ2-5, with TRBD1 matching over 8 bases. V was clipped by 5 bases and J by 0 bases; unmatched bases: 5. This CDR3 comprises 14 residues. CDR1 and CDR2 (germline): GTSNPN, SVGIG (reference sequence). The CDR3 loop is CAWGQGADQETQYF. In DNA form, the CDR3 reads TGTGCCTGGGGTCAGGGGGCGGACCAAGAGACCCAGTACTTC.

This clone was counted only a few times. This CDR3 reads CASSGGVHSGANVLTF. As DNA, the CDR3 is TGTGCCAGCAGTGGGGGGGTCCACTCTGGGGCCAACGTCCTGACTTTC. The chain employs TRBV2 and TRBJ2-6, with D maybe TRBD2 (6 bases). Trimming cost V 4 bases and J 0 bases, with 10 bases left between them. Germline V gene sequence: CDR1 SNHLY, CDR2 FYNNEI. This CDR3 spans 16 amino acids. The whole variable domain, remainder taken from reference TRBV2 and TRBJ2-6, is EPEVTQTPSHQVTQMGQEVILRCVPISNHLYFYWYRQILGQKVEFLVSFYNNEISEKSEIFDDQFSVERPDGSNFTLKIRSTKLEDSAMYFCASSGGVHSGANVLTFGAGSRLTVL.

This rearrangement joins TRBV10-1 to TRBJ1-6, with 9 bases aligning to TRBD1. V lost 2 bases, J lost 8 bases, and 10 bases stayed unmatched. This CDR3 has 17 residues. Germline V gene lookup returns CDR1 WNHNN and CDR2 SYGVQD (reference sequence). The CDR3 coding sequence is TGCGCCAGCAGTGAGCCCCGACAGGGGGAGTATCATTCACCCCTCCACTTT. Translating gives CASSEPRQGEYHSPLHF.

The rearrangement links TRBV5-8 to TRBJ2-7; tentatively, D is TRBD1 (5 bases). Trimming pared 2 bases from V and 3 bases from J, leaving 24 bases between. The CDR3 consists of 18 residues. The germline CDR1 and CDR2 sequences are SGHTS and YDEGEE. In DNA, the CDR3 is TGTGCCAGCAGCTTAAACTTCGACAGTAGTACAGGACGCTACGAGCAGTACTTC. Translation gives CASSLNFDSSTGRYEQYF.

The J gene is TRBJ1-1, the V gene TRBV27, with D hard to call. The CDR3 length is 13 residues. Germline loops: CDR1 MNHEY, CDR2 SMNVEV (reference sequence). V was shortened by 4 bases and J by 1 base, with 7 bases between the two germline ends. The CDR3 here is CASSSQENTEAFF. In DNA form, the CDR3 reads TGTGCCAGCAGTTCCCAGGAGAACACTGAAGCTTTCTTT.

This clone is a singleton in its sample. The chain couples TRBV4-2 to TRBJ2-2; 9 positions match TRBD2. V lost 0 bases, J lost 8 bases, and 13 bases stayed unmatched. The CDR3 extends over 18 amino acids. Germline lookup yields CDR1 LGHNA and CDR2 YNFKEQ. CDR3 in amino acids: CASSQDTVAGAPVGELFF. DNA for the CDR3: TGTGCCAGCAGCCAAGACACCGTAGCGGGGGCCCCGGTGGGGGAGCTGTTTTTT.

CDR3 protein: CASRQGLVIGELFF. The CDR3 bases are TGTGCCAGCAGACAAGGACTAGTTATCGGGGAGCTGTTTTTT. This chain uses TRBV6-4 with TRBJ2-2; TRBD2 aligns across 7 bases. V shed 6 bases, J shed 7 bases, and the junction held 8 bases outside the gene matches. The CDR3 is 14 residues long. Germline CDR1 MRHNA, CDR2 SNTAGT.

The gene calls are TRBV4-2 and TRBJ1-2; 10 nucleotides line up with TRBD1. Germline V lookup: CDR1 LGHNA, CDR2 YNFKEQ. The J segment lost 3 bases and the V segment lost 4 bases, leaving 11 bases of the junction unmatched. The CDR3 length is 17 residues. CDR3 DNA: TGTGCCAGCAGCCGGGACGAACGACAGGGGGCGGACTATGGCTACACCTTC. This sequence encodes CASSRDERQGADYGYTF.

A few counts support this clone. The chain has TRBV6-5 and TRBJ1-2; no definite D call. CDR1 MNHEY and CDR2 SVGAGI come from the germline V gene. The V end was cut by 2 bases, the J end by 4 bases, with 8 bases between. The CDR3 has 13 amino acids. CDR3 protein: CASSYAGSYGYTF. The CDR3 DNA is TGTGCCAGCAGTTACGCGGGATCCTATGGCTACACCTTC.

A note on this clone: Other DNA sequences from this sample encode an identical CDR3 as well. The V call is TRBV20-1, the J call TRBJ1-1; 7 nucleotides agree with TRBD1. The CDR3 runs 11 residues. Germline V lookup: CDR1 DFQATT, CDR2 SNEGSKA (reference sequence). V shed 5 bases, J shed 8 bases, and the junction held 5 bases outside the gene matches. Here the CDR3 DNA reads TGCAGTGCTTCAAAGGACAGGGAAGCTTTCTTT. Translated: CSASKDREAFF.

The chain couples TRBV5-5 to TRBJ2-7; 10 bases are a match to TRBD1. V shed 4 bases, J shed 2 bases, and the junction held 3 bases outside the gene matches. This CDR3 is 14 amino acids long. Germline V CDR1 and CDR2: SGHKS, YYEKEE (reference sequence). The CDR3 bases are TGTGCCAGCAGCGATGGACAGGGGGCCTACGAGCAGTACTTC. Its protein is CASSDGQGAYEQYF.